The subject of this entry is one TCR beta chain. Some clones are missing from TCRdb's copy, which holds only in-frame ones; the method was immunoSEQ multiplex PCR. The sample lists some 250,000 clones, roughly 77% occurring once. The sample is drawn from a study of blood T cell repertoires in COVID-19. The CDR3 has 18 amino acids. The ends lost 0 bases at V and 5 bases at J; junction bases unmatched: 7. From germline, CDR1 is SGHRS and CDR2 YFSETQ. This TCR came from a woman aged 80 or older with acute or convalescent COVID-19. The sequenced sample consisted of peripheral blood. J is TRBJ2-5 and V is TRBV5-1; 16 nucleotides agree with TRBD2. The CDR3 sequence: CASSLVGTSGGAWETQYF. The CDR3 region has the DNA TGCGCCAGCAGCTTGGTCGGGACTAGCGGGGGGGCCTGGGAGACCCAGTACTTC. Supplemented by reference TRBV5-1 and TRBJ2-5, the full variable domain reads KAGVTQTPRYLIKTRGQQVTLSCSPISGHRSVSWYQQTPGQGLQFLFEYFSETQRNKGNFPGRFSGRQFSNSRSEMNVSTLELGDSALYLCASSLVGTSGGAWETQYFGPGTRLLVL.